This T cell receptor (beta chain) was documented in a study of Ad26.COV2.S vaccination and SARS-CoV-2 variants. The table lists this clone with a count of one. Repertoires were generated with immunoSEQ multiplex PCR, while TCRdb's copy carries only in-frame clones and drops some. The repertoire holds 300,000 to 400,000 clones, with about 92% as singletons. The sample was peripheral blood, taken after recovery from COVID-19. The receptor was isolated from a human donor who had recovered from COVID-19.

As DNA, the CDR3 is TGTGCCAGCAGTTACTACCCGACAGGAGACTATGGCTACACCTTC. As protein: CASSYYPTGDYGYTF. The chain uses TRBV6-5 and TRBJ1-2, with a tentative D call TRBD1 (6 bases). Germline V lookup: CDR1 MNHEY, CDR2 SVGAGI. The CDR3 loop spans 15 amino acids. Trimming took 1 base from V and 3 from J, leaving 12 bases between them.